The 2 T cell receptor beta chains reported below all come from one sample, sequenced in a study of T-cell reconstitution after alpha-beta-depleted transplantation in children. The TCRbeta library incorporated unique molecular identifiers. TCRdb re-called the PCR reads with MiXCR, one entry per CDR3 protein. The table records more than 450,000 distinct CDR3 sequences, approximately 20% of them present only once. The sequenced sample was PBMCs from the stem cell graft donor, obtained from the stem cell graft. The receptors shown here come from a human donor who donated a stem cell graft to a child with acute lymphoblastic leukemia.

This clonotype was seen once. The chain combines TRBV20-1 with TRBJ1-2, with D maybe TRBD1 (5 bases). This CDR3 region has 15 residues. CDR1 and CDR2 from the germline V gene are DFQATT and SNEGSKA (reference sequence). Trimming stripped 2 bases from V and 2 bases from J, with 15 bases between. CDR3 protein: CSARRGGEGNYGYTF. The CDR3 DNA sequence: TGCAGTGCTAGAAGGGGAGGGGAGGGCAACTATGGCTACACCTTC.

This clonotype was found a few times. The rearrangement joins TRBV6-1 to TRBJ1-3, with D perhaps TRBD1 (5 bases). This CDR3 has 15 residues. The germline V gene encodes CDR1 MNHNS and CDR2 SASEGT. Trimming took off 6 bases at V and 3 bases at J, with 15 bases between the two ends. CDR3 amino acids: CASRPTGTHGNTIYF. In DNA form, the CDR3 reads TGTGCCAGCAGGCCAACCGGGACCCATGGAAACACCATATATTTT.